A single sample is the source of the 29 T cell receptor beta chains below, sequenced in a study of T cell repertoires in ileal Crohn's disease (dated by TCRdb to about 2019). Library preparation employed the immunoSEQ multiplex PCR assay. The table was pulled from immuneACCESS by TCRdb, which kept in-frame rearrangements only. Such tables lose some clones; where checked, under half of the loss comes from unresolved V genes, and the rest has no known cause. Across this sample there are 15,000 or so clones, with just over 90% seen only once. In total, the top ten clones hold roughly 3.4% of the sample. The sample comprised ileal tissue. These receptors came from an adult with Crohn's disease.

The genes are TRBV9 and TRBJ2-5; D uncertain. The CDR3 runs 13 residues. The ends were cut back, 0 bases at V and 4 bases at J, with 7 bases in the middle. The germline gives CDR1 SGDLS, CDR2 YYNGEE. For the CDR3, the DNA is TGTGCCAGCAGCGTAGATGAGAGAGAGACCCAGTACTTC. Translation: CASSVDERETQYF.

The chain uses TRBV6-6 and TRBJ1-6; 8 bases match TRBD1. The germline V gene encodes CDR1 MNHNY and CDR2 SVGAGI (reference sequence). The CDR3 contains 15 residues. The ends lost 4 bases at V and 6 bases at J; junction bases unmatched: 5. In DNA form, the CDR3 reads TGTGCCAGCAGTTCCCGGACAGGGACTAATTCACCCCTCCACTTT. Its protein product is CASSSRTGTNSPLHF.

This clone was observed once. The V and J genes are TRBV13 and TRBJ2-1, with D possibly matching TRBD1 (6 bases). V was pared by 4 bases and J by 10 bases, with 14 bases between. The germline CDR1 and CDR2 sequences are PRHDT and FYEKMQ (reference sequence). The CDR3 sequence is 13 residues long. The CDR3 sequence is CASSWNRVEEQFF. The CDR3, as DNA: TGTGCCAGCAGCTGGAACAGGGTTGAGGAGCAGTTCTTC.

This clone was seen a few times. CDR3 in amino acids: CASSSPPQETQYF. CDR3 nucleotide sequence: TGCGCCAGCAGCTCCCCCCCGCAAGAGACCCAGTACTTC. This chain links TRBV5-1 with TRBJ2-5; no firm D call. The germline V gene encodes CDR1 SGHRS and CDR2 YFSETQ. The CDR3 covers 13 residues. V shed 3 bases and J shed 2 bases, with 8 bases lying between them.

The CDR3 reads CASSEWGGFWALDTQYF. In nucleotides, the CDR3 is TGTGCCAGCAGTGAATGGGGAGGGTTTTGGGCCCTAGATACGCAGTATTTT. The V call is TRBV25-1, the J call TRBJ2-3, with 7 bases aligning to TRBD2. There are 17 residues in the CDR3. After removal of 1 base from V and 5 bases from J, the junction contained 12 bases not matched to a gene. Germline V CDR1 and CDR2: MGHDK, SYGVNS.

This chain joins TRBV27 and TRBJ2-7; possible D gene TRBD1, 6 bases. Germline V lookup: CDR1 MNHEY, CDR2 SMNVEV (reference sequence). This CDR3 contains 14 residues. Deletions cut 5 bases from V and 7 bases from J, with 18 bases between. CDR3 sequence: CASSVAQGLGEQYF. The CDR3 nucleotides are TGTGCCAGCAGTGTTGCACAGGGATTGGGGGAGCAGTACTTC.

V gene TRBV4-3 combines with J gene TRBJ2-7; TRBD2 matches at 7 bases. CDR1 is LGHNA and CDR2 is YSLEER in the germline V gene. The CDR3 is 16 residues long. Trimming cost V 1 base and J 6 bases; bases outside gene matches: 12. The CDR3 reads CASSQVIVREGGEQYF. Written as DNA, the CDR3 is TGCGCCAGCAGCCAAGTGATAGTGAGGGAGGGAGGCGAGCAGTACTTC.

The J gene is TRBJ2-7, the V gene TRBV18; D possibly corresponds to TRBD2 (6 bases). Deletions cut 0 bases from V and 0 bases from J, with 15 bases between. The CDR3 sequence is 17 residues long. Per germline, CDR1 KGHSH and CDR2 LQKENI. The CDR3 reads CASSPPGGGKLSYEQYF. The CDR3 DNA reads TGTGCCAGCTCACCACCTGGGGGAGGTAAACTCTCCTACGAGCAGTACTTC.

The chain employs TRBV5-1 and TRBJ1-4, with TRBD1 matching over 9 bases. Germline V gene data show CDR1 as SGHRS and CDR2 as YFSETQ. Germline trimming cut 4 bases from V and 7 bases from J; bases unmatched to any gene: 5. The CDR3 consists of 14 residues. The CDR3 bases are TGCGCCAGCAGCCTCGGACAGGGGATTGAAAAACTGTTTTTT. It encodes CASSLGQGIEKLFF.

The chain has TRBV4-2 and TRBJ1-2; 8 bases are shared with TRBD1. CDR3 length: 15 residues. Unmatched junction bases numbered 7, after V lost 1 base and J lost 6 bases. Germline V gives CDR1 LGHNA, CDR2 YNFKEQ. This CDR3 reads CASSQGGQASDGYTF. CDR3 DNA sequence: TGTGCCAGCAGCCAAGGGGGACAGGCAAGCGATGGCTACACCTTC.

CDR3 DNA: TGTGCCAGCAGCCCCCCGGGACACGAATTCCTCACGAGGGAGCAGTACTTC. Translated, it gives CASSPPGHEFLTREQYF. The rearrangement joins TRBV28 to TRBJ2-7; possible D gene TRBD1, 6 bases. CDR1 is MDHEN and CDR2 is SYDVKM in the germline V gene. Trimming left V 6 bases short and J 7 bases short, with 28 bases between. This CDR3 region has 17 residues.

V usage is TRBV7-2 and J usage is TRBJ1-1; no clear D. The CDR3 contains 17 residues. Germline V lookup: CDR1 SGHTA, CDR2 FQGNSA. The V and J ends lost 1 base and 0 bases respectively, with 15 bases between them. The CDR3 sequence: CASSLGRRPALNTEAFF. In DNA, the CDR3 is TGTGCCAGCAGCTTAGGTAGGAGGCCGGCCTTGAACACTGAAGCTTTCTTT.

The chain carries TRBV2 and TRBJ2-5; D may be TRBD2 (6 bases). This CDR3 region has 13 residues. Germline CDR1 and CDR2: SNHLY and FYNNEI. Trimming stripped 8 bases from V and 2 bases from J, with 12 bases between. CDR3: CASPRGVQETQYF. The CDR3 region has the DNA TGTGCCAGCCCCCGCGGGGTTCAAGAGACCCAGTACTTC.

The CDR3 nucleotides read TGTGCCAGCAGCCTGAGCGGGGAGACCCAGTACTTC. Translated, it gives CASSLSGETQYF. The genes are TRBV7-9 and TRBJ2-5; D possibly corresponds to TRBD2 (6 bases). The length of the CDR3 is 12 residues. Trimming removed 5 bases at V and 5 bases at J, with 9 bases between. CDR1 and CDR2 (germline): SEHNR, FQNEAQ (reference sequence).

The sample holds a few counts of this clone. This rearrangement joins TRBV29-1 to TRBJ2-2; 8 positions match TRBD1. V was pared by 8 bases and J by 0 bases, with 5 bases of the junction left unmatched. The CDR3 is 14 amino acids. The V gene's germline CDR1 is SQVTM and CDR2 ANQGSEA. CDR3 residues: CSTRTGSNTGELFF. The CDR3 DNA is TGCAGCACCCGGACAGGGTCGAACACCGGGGAGCTGTTTTTT.

In its sample, this clone was seen once. The chain joins TRBV2 to TRBJ1-2; 7 nucleotides align to TRBD1. The CDR3 spans 14 residues. Germline assignment: CDR1 SNHLY and CDR2 FYNNEI. J gave up 8 bases and V 1 base, and 7 bases lay outside the gene matches. The CDR3 reads CASSEEAGTVGYTF. Written as DNA, the CDR3 is TGTGCCAGCAGTGAAGAGGCCGGGACAGTCGGCTACACCTTC.

The genes are TRBV10-3 and TRBJ2-1; 11 positions agree with TRBD2. In germline, CDR1 is ENHRY, CDR2 SYGVKD. V lost 10 bases and J lost 5; bases outside the gene matches: 7. The CDR3 is made up of 14 amino acids. In nucleotides, the CDR3 is TGTGCCACCACCGGGACTAGCGGAGACAATGAGCAGTTCTTC. As protein: CATTGTSGDNEQFF.

The rearrangement links TRBV15 to TRBJ1-6; possible D gene TRBD1, 6 bases. Germline-derived CDR1 and CDR2 are LNHNV and YYDKDF (reference sequence). The CDR3 totals 17 residues. V lost 1 base to trimming and J lost 7 bases, with 17 bases between them. The CDR3 is CATSRAPQGSVNSPLHF. In nucleotides, the CDR3 is TGTGCCACCAGCAGAGCCCCCCAGGGGAGCGTAAATTCACCCCTCCACTTT.

The rearrangement uses TRBV7-2 and TRBJ1-4; 8 bases fit TRBD1. V lost 4 bases to trimming and J lost 4 bases; unmatched junction nucleotides: 5. The CDR3 sequence is 15 residues long. Per the germline V gene, CDR1 is SGHTA and CDR2 is FQGNSA. CDR3 nucleotides: TGTGCCAGCAGCTCCAGGGGGCTGAGTAATGAAAAACTGTTTTTT. Its translation: CASSSRGLSNEKLFF.

The genes are TRBV6-5 and TRBJ1-1, with unresolved D. The V end lost 1 base, the J end lost 3 bases, and 12 bases lay between the germline ends. Germline V gives CDR1 MNHEY, CDR2 SVGAGI. The CDR3 totals 15 residues. The CDR3 bases are TGTGCCAGCAGTTACTGGCCTTGGCGGGACACTGAAGCTTTCTTT. This translates into CASSYWPWRDTEAFF.

V is TRBV7-2 and J is TRBJ2-3; 13 nucleotides agree with TRBD2. Germline values: CDR1 SGHTA, CDR2 FQGNSA. With 6 bases clipped from V and 3 bases from J, the junction kept 3 bases outside the gene matches. The CDR3 covers 15 residues. The CDR3 DNA reads as TGTGCCAGCAGGGGACTAGCGGGGCTGACAGATACGCAGTATTTT. Amino acid sequence: CASRGLAGLTDTQYF.

This clone was seen a single time. The rearrangement uses TRBV7-3 and TRBJ2-3, with TRBD1 matching 8 bases. The CDR3 covers 17 residues. After removal of 7 bases from V and 5 bases from J, the junction contained 17 bases not matched to a gene. Germline CDR1 SGHTA, CDR2 FQGTGA. CDR3 sequence (DNA): TGTGCCAGCACCCCAGGGAGACTGGGACAGGTGGAAGATACGCAGTATTTT. Protein sequence: CASTPGRLGQVEDTQYF.

This CDR3 is CASSRDSATNEKLFF. The CDR3 DNA follows: TGTGCCAGCAGCCGAGACTCTGCAACTAATGAAAAACTGTTTTTT. V and J are TRBV5-4 and TRBJ1-4; D unresolved. Germline CDR1 SGHNT, CDR2 YYREEE (reference sequence). V shed 4 bases and J shed 0 bases, with 10 bases lying between them. The CDR3 totals 15 residues. Using reference TRBV5-4 and TRBJ1-4 for the parts outside the CDR3, the full variable domain is ETGVTQSPTHLIKTRGQQVTLRCSSQSGHNTVSWYQQALGQGPQFIFQYYREEENGRGNFPPRFSGLQFPNYSSELNVNALELDDSALYLCASSRDSATNEKLFFGSGTQLSVL.

This chain connects TRBV7-9 to TRBJ2-7; TRBD2 might be the D (6 bases). The V gene lost 1 base and the J gene lost 4 bases, with 11 bases spanning the gap. Germline V gives CDR1 SEHNR, CDR2 FQNEAQ (reference sequence). The CDR3 is 14 amino acids. The chain's CDR3 is CASSLDGGLYEQYF. The CDR3 bases are TGTGCCAGCAGCTTAGACGGCGGACTATACGAGCAGTACTTC.

To note about this clone: Other DNA variants within this sample encode the same CDR3. V is TRBV27 and J is TRBJ2-7, with 9 bases matching TRBD1. Germline lookup yields CDR1 MNHEY and CDR2 SMNVEV (reference sequence). The CDR3 runs to 15 residues. V lost 2 bases, J lost 1 base, and 3 bases stayed unmatched. The CDR3 protein is CASSLLGQGSYEQYF. DNA for the CDR3: TGTGCCAGCAGTTTACTGGGACAGGGATCCTACGAGCAGTACTTC.

The rearrangement joins TRBV7-9 to TRBJ2-1, with 8 positions matching TRBD2. This CDR3 has 16 residues. The V gene end was trimmed by 5 bases and the J gene end by 9 bases; junction bases not matched to a gene: 15. The V gene's germline CDR1 is SEHNR and CDR2 FQNEAQ (reference sequence). CDR3 sequence: CASSPFRGGQYGEQFF. CDR3 DNA: TGTGCCAGCAGCCCCTTTCGGGGGGGCCAATACGGTGAGCAGTTCTTC. Full variable domain (remainder filled in from reference TRBV7-9 and TRBJ2-1): DTGVSQNPRHKITKRGQNVTFRCDPISEHNRLYWYRQTLGQGPEFLTYFQNEAQLEKSRLLSDRFSAERPKGSFSTLEIQRTEQGDSAMYLCASSPFRGGQYGEQFFGPGTRLTVL.

The chain links TRBV19 to TRBJ1-1; the D gene is possibly TRBD1 (5 bases). CDR3 length: 16 amino acids. CDR1 and CDR2 from the germline V gene are LNHDA and SQIVND (reference sequence). The V end lost 5 bases, the J end lost 10 bases, and 26 bases lay between the germline ends. CDR3 protein: CASSDGGAIRGFRAFF. In DNA form, the CDR3 reads TGTGCCAGTAGTGACGGGGGAGCAATCCGGGGTTTTCGAGCTTTCTTT.

The chain links TRBV7-2 to TRBJ2-5; TRBD2 might be the D (5 bases). This CDR3 has 14 amino acids. The germline V and J ends were trimmed by 4 bases and 5 bases, with 14 bases remaining between them. CDR1 and CDR2 (germline): SGHTA, FQGNSA. Written as DNA, the CDR3 is TGTGCCAGCAGCTCTCAGCGGACTTGGGAGACCCAGTACTTC. Encoded protein: CASSSQRTWETQYF.

This rearrangement joins TRBV19 to TRBJ1-5, with D possibly TRBD1 on 5 matching bases. Trimming removed 3 bases from V and 6 bases from J, with 12 bases in between. Germline lookup yields CDR1 LNHDA and CDR2 SQIVND (reference sequence). The CDR3 consists of 14 residues. The CDR3 loop reads CASSIRETGQPQHF. The CDR3 DNA follows: TGTGCCAGTAGTATCAGGGAAACGGGTCAGCCCCAGCATTTT.